This TCR beta chain derives from a study of blood T cell repertoires in COVID-19. Study overall: The cDNA or gDNA used as material had been derived from T cells, B-cell-depleted T cells, or PBMCs.

As processed by the authors: Reference gene primer amplification in the assay estimated nucleated cell counts. Profiling relied on immunoSEQ multiplex PCR, and the TCRdb table lists in-frame clones only, not all of them. D and trimming come from the DNA, and the V and J calls and clone size come from that table. In the table there are around 70,000 clones, 89% of which are singletons. The clonotype was recovered from a man older than 75 with acute or convalescent COVID-19. The material sequenced was peripheral blood.

The CDR3 DNA is TGTGCCAGCAGTGAAGGTCGAGGTCTTAGCAATCAGCCCCAGCATTTT. Translated, it gives CASSEGRGLSNQPQHF. The chain combines TRBV6-1 with TRBJ1-5, with no clear D. The CDR3 extends over 16 amino acids. Germline V gene data show CDR1 as MNHNS and CDR2 as SASEGT. Trimming removed 1 base at V and 0 bases at J, with 10 bases between.